One sample yielded the 18 T cell receptor beta chains listed below, sequenced in a study of control samples from healthy donors and cancer patients. TCRdb's copy holds only in-frame clones and misses some; the assay was immunoSEQ multiplex PCR. The data hold about 150,000 clones, with over 90% observed a single time. Material for sequencing was blood. The origin of the receptors is a man aged 45-60 years in good health.

With respect to this clone: One end of the junction is discordant with germline, which a read error may explain. The chain is built from TRBV7-7 and TRBJ2-1, with 7 positions matching TRBD2. CDR1 is SSHAT, CDR2 FNYEAQ, per germline (reference sequence). This CDR3 region has 17 residues. The CDR3 loop reads CASSLVRGRSSYNEQFF. For the CDR3, the DNA is TGTGCTAGCAGCTTAGTCCGCGGGAGAAGCTCCTACAATGAACAGTTCTTC.

V and J are TRBV7-2 and TRBJ2-4; possibly TRBD1 for D (7 bases). The CDR3 loop spans 13 amino acids. Germline V gene lookup returns CDR1 SGHTA and CDR2 FQGNSA. V was pared by 5 bases and J by 10 bases, with 15 bases between. CDR3 sequence reads: CASSRRGRGIQYF. The CDR3 DNA reads TGTGCCAGCAGCCGGAGGGGCAGGGGGATTCAGTACTTC.

This chain connects TRBV6-5 to TRBJ2-7; 11 positions agree with TRBD1. The junction had 3 bases not matched to a gene; V was cut back by 2 bases and J by 6 bases. Germline V gene sequence: CDR1 MNHEY, CDR2 SVGAGI. CDR3 size: 14 residues. CDR3 residues: CASSYRTGGGEQYF. The CDR3 DNA sequence: TGTGCCAGCAGTTACCGGACAGGGGGCGGCGAGCAGTACTTC.

Notes on this clone: Other DNA sequences of this sample code for an identical CDR3. The chain combines TRBV5-1 with TRBJ1-5; TRBD1 might be the D (5 bases). In germline, CDR1 is SGHRS, CDR2 YFSETQ. CDR3 length: 13 amino acids. Trimming shortened V by 0 bases and J by 6 bases, and 7 bases separated the two germline ends. CDR3 in amino acids: CASSLGGGQPQHF. The CDR3 DNA is TGCGCCAGCAGCTTGGGTGGGGGTCAGCCCCAGCATTTT.

V is TRBV6-5 and J is TRBJ2-1, with TRBD2 identical over 7 bases. With V trimmed by 7 bases and J by 10 bases, 16 bases remained unmatched. CDR3 length: 15 amino acids. CDR1 is MNHEY and CDR2 is SVGAGI in the germline V gene. The CDR3 sequence: CASKFRRGGLSEQFF. As DNA, the CDR3 is TGTGCCAGCAAGTTTAGGCGGGGAGGGCTGTCAGAGCAGTTCTTC.

The V call is TRBV7-9, the J call TRBJ1-1, with a tentative D call TRBD1 (6 bases). The V end was cut by 5 bases, the J end by 7 bases, with 20 bases between. Per the germline V gene, CDR1 is SEHNR and CDR2 is FQNEAQ (reference sequence). CDR3 length equals 15 residues. CDR3 sequence reads: CASSPGGGQSFEAFF. The CDR3, as DNA: TGTGCCAGCAGCCCCGGCGGGGGGCAAAGTTTTGAAGCTTTCTTT.

The chain links TRBV6-1 to TRBJ2-1; D uncertain. The CDR3 runs to 12 residues. The germline V gene encodes CDR1 MNHNS and CDR2 SASEGT. With 3 bases removed from V and 11 bases from J, the gap between germline ends came to 11 bases. The DNA of the CDR3 is TGTGCCAGCAGTGATAGAGAAAGGAAGCAGTTCTTC. Residues: CASSDRERKQFF.

The chain recombines TRBV21-1 with TRBJ1-2. TRBV21-1 is a documented pseudogene. The CDR3 sequence is 12 residues long. CDR3 bases: TGTGCCAGCAGCAAGGGGGTGGGCGGCTACACCTTC. This gives the protein CASSKGVGGYTF.

V gene TRBV3-1 (or the pseudogene TRBV3-2) combines with J gene TRBJ2-7; 9 nucleotides agree with TRBD1. This CDR3 comprises 15 residues. Per germline, CDR1 LGHDT and CDR2 YNNKEL (reference sequence). J lost 0 bases, V lost 4 bases, and 4 bases had no gene match. The CDR3 reads CASSPGQGSSYEQYF. The CDR3 DNA is TGTGCCAGCAGCCCCGGACAGGGGAGCTCCTACGAGCAGTACTTC.

The CDR3 region is CASSDRGRYNTGELFF. The CDR3 region has the DNA TGTGCCAGCAGCGACAGGGGAAGGTATAACACCGGGGAGCTGTTTTTT. This chain uses TRBV9 with TRBJ2-2; 7 bases agree with TRBD1. The CDR3 sequence is 16 residues long. CDR1 SGDLS and CDR2 YYNGEE come from the germline V gene. Trimming removed 3 bases from V and 2 bases from J; junction bases left unmatched: 7.

The V call is TRBV19, the J call TRBJ2-7, with TRBD1 as a possible D gene (6 bases). Deletions cut 0 bases from V and 3 bases from J, with 9 bases between. The CDR3 has 14 residues. Looked up from germline, CDR1 is LNHDA and CDR2 is SQIVND (reference sequence). CDR3 region: CASSIDGDIYEQYF. CDR3 in DNA: TGTGCCAGTAGTATAGATGGGGACATCTACGAGCAGTACTTC.

The chain links TRBV5-4 to TRBJ2-2; TRBD2 agrees at 10 bases. Trimming removed 0 bases from V and 6 bases from J; junction bases left unmatched: 5. The length of the CDR3 is 16 residues. Germline CDR1 is SGHNT and CDR2 is YYREEE (reference sequence). The CDR3, as DNA: TGTGCCAGCAGCTTGGTGAGCGGGAGGGCCCCCGGGGAGCTGTTTTTT. This sequence encodes CASSLVSGRAPGELFF. Together with reference TRBV5-4 and TRBJ2-2, the CDR3 gives the full variable domain: ETGVTQSPTHLIKTRGQQVTLRCSSQSGHNTVSWYQQALGQGPQFIFQYYREEENGRGNFPPRFSGLQFPNYSSELNVNALELDDSALYLCASSLVSGRAPGELFFGEGSRLTVL.

The genes are TRBV5-6 and TRBJ1-1, with a weak D call TRBD1 (5 bases). The germline CDR1 and CDR2 sequences are SGHDT and YYEEEE. V was shortened by 0 bases and J by 5 bases, with 14 bases between the two germline ends. This CDR3 is 15 amino acids long. The CDR3 DNA reads as TGTGCCAGCAGCTTGGATCTGGGGGTGGGGACTGAAGCTTTCTTT. It specifies CASSLDLGVGTEAFF.

The V and J genes are TRBV24-1 and TRBJ1-2, with D possibly matching TRBD1 (6 bases). V was clipped by 6 bases and J by 4 bases, with 11 bases between them. Looked up from germline, CDR1 is KGHDR and CDR2 is SFDVKD. The CDR3 spans 13 residues. For the CDR3, the DNA is TGTGCCACCAGTAGGGGGGGACCCTATGGCTACACCTTC. It translates to CATSRGGPYGYTF.

This chain connects TRBV10-3 to TRBJ2-1, with 9 bases matching TRBD2. This CDR3 spans 20 amino acids. CDR1 is ENHRY and CDR2 is SYGVKD in the germline V gene. Trimming cost V 3 bases and J 4 bases; bases outside gene matches: 19. The CDR3: CAISDRKGSSGRSGYNEQFF. CDR3 DNA sequence: TGTGCCATCAGTGATAGGAAGGGGTCGAGCGGGAGGTCTGGTTACAATGAGCAGTTCTTC.

The rearrangement links TRBV14 to TRBJ2-1; TRBD2 agrees at 8 bases. This CDR3 has 16 amino acids. The ends lost 0 bases at V and 2 bases at J; junction bases unmatched: 3. In germline, CDR1 is SGHDN, CDR2 FVKESK. CDR3 sequence (DNA): TGTGCCAGCAGCCAAGATCGGGGACTAGCCTACAATGAGCAGTTCTTC. Amino acids: CASSQDRGLAYNEQFF.

V and J are TRBV19 and TRBJ2-2, with TRBD1 as a possible D gene (5 bases). CDR1 is LNHDA, CDR2 SQIVND, per germline (reference sequence). V lost 6 bases, J lost 4 bases, and 9 bases lay in between. The length of the CDR3 is 13 residues. The CDR3 sequence is CASRTGITGELFF. The CDR3, as DNA: TGTGCCAGTAGAACAGGCATCACCGGGGAGCTGTTTTTT.

This chain connects TRBV19 to TRBJ2-1, with D hard to call. V was clipped by 6 bases and J by 4 bases, with 4 bases between them. The CDR3 contains 11 residues. Germline V gene data show CDR1 as LNHDA and CDR2 as SQIVND (reference sequence). CDR3 DNA sequence: TGTGCCAGTAGACTTTACAATGAGCAGTTCTTC. Translation gives CASRLYNEQFF.